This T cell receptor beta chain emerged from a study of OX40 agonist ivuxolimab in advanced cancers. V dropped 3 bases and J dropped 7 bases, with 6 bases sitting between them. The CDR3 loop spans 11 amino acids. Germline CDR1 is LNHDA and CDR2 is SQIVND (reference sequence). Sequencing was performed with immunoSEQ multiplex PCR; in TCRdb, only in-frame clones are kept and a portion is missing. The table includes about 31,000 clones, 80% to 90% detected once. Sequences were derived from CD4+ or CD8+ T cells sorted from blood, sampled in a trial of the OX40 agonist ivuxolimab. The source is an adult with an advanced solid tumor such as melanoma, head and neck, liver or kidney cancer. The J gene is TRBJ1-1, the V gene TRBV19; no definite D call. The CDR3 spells CASSIQVEAFF. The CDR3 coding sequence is TGTGCCAGTAGTATCCAGGTTGAAGCTTTCTTT. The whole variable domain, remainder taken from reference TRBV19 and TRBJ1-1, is DGGITQSPKYLFRKEGQNVTLSCEQNLNHDAMYWYRQDPGQGLRLIYYSQIVNDFQKGDIAEGYSVSREKKESFPLTVTSAQKNPTAFYLCASSIQVEAFFGQGTRLTVV.